The 27 T cell receptor beta chains below all came from one sample that was sequenced in a study of regulatory T cells in long-lasting Graves disease. Time point meaning: newly diagnosed GD, antithyroid drugs for less than 3 months. Researchers made the TCR library from RNA that was extracted from PBMCs. With iRepertoire HTBI primers and Arm-PCR of CDR3 regions, TCR beta libraries were built. TCRdb re-derived calls from the multiplex PCR reads in MiXCR, one entry per CDR3 protein. Counted here are 350,000 to 450,000 distinct CDR3 sequences, over 15% occurring once; the ten biggest clones make up 25% to 30%. These data are also associated with another study on T cells in Graves' hyperthyroidism and ophthalmopathy.

The source was peripheral blood mononuclear cells (PBMCs), collected at new diagnosis, from a patient treated with antithyroid drugs. The source is a man aged 40-49 years with Graves disease.

This clonotype was detected many times. V gene TRBV7-9 combines with J gene TRBJ2-3; 8 nucleotides match TRBD1. V trimming: 5 bases; J trimming: 0 bases; junction bases outside the gene matches: 13. Germline V gene lookup returns CDR1 SEHNR and CDR2 FQNEAQ (reference sequence). The CDR3 runs 18 residues. The CDR3 bases are TGTGCCAGCAGCCCCCCTCCGGGACAGGAAACTAGCACAGATACGCAGTATTTT. Translated: CASSPPPGQETSTDTQYF.

Many counts were recorded for this clonotype. The J gene is TRBJ1-5, the V gene TRBV27, with 7 bases fitting TRBD1. CDR3 size: 15 residues. Trimming cost V 6 bases and J 5 bases; bases outside gene matches: 10. Germline values: CDR1 MNHEY, CDR2 SMNVEV (reference sequence). The CDR3, as DNA: TGTGCCAGCAGAACAAGGGACAGCTATTATCAGCCCCAGCATTTT. Protein: CASRTRDSYYQPQHF.

This clonotype was observed at least ten times. This chain connects TRBV5-1 to TRBJ1-6; D is unclear. From germline, CDR1 is SGHRS and CDR2 YFSETQ. The ends were cut back, 0 bases at V and 7 bases at J, with 11 bases in the middle. This CDR3 is 15 amino acids long. The CDR3 DNA reads as TGCGCCAGCAGCTTGGCGGCAGGCGAAAATTCACCCCTCCACTTT. It yields the protein CASSLAAGENSPLHF.

This clonotype was recorded at least ten times. The chain is built from TRBV24-1 and TRBJ2-5, with 7 bases identical to TRBD2. With V trimmed by 2 bases and J by 0 bases, 5 bases remained unmatched. This CDR3 has 16 residues. CDR1 is KGHDR, CDR2 SFDVKD, per germline. The DNA for the CDR3 is TGTGCCACCAGTGATTCGAGGACTAGGAACCAAGAGACCCAGTACTTC. Amino acids: CATSDSRTRNQETQYF.

V and J are TRBV2 and TRBJ2-6; no definite D call. This CDR3 has 14 amino acids. Germline-derived CDR1 and CDR2 are SNHLY and FYNNEI. V was shortened by 4 bases and J by 0 bases, with 4 bases between the two germline ends. In DNA, the CDR3 is TGTGCCAGCAGTGCCTTCTCTGGGGCCAACGTCCTGACTTTC. Translated, it gives CASSAFSGANVLTF. Combining the CDR3 with reference TRBV2 and TRBJ2-6 gives the whole variable domain EPEVTQTPSHQVTQMGQEVILRCVPISNHLYFYWYRQILGQKVEFLVSFYNNEISEKSEIFDDQFSVERPDGSNFTLKIRSTKLEDSAMYFCASSAFSGANVLTFGAGSRLTVL.

The genes are TRBV5-4 and TRBJ2-1, with 10 bases matching TRBD1. The CDR3 is 14 residues long. Germline V gene data show CDR1 as SGHNT and CDR2 as YYREEE (reference sequence). The junction had 4 bases not matched to a gene; V was cut back by 3 bases and J by 7 bases. CDR3 sequence: CASSWGQGLNEQFF. In nucleotides, the CDR3 is TGTGCCAGCAGCTGGGGACAGGGGTTGAATGAGCAGTTCTTC.

CDR3 loop: CASSPQDRATYEQYF. CDR3 nucleotides: TGTGCCAGCAGCCCCCAGGACAGGGCAACGTACGAGCAGTACTTC. The rearrangement joins TRBV9 to TRBJ2-7; 8 bases agree with TRBD1. Germline CDR1 reads SGDLS; CDR2 reads YYNGEE. V lost 4 bases, J lost 4 bases, and 10 bases stayed unmatched. The CDR3 contains 15 residues.

This clonotype was seen at least ten times. This CDR3 reads CASSLTGSLHTEAFF. CDR3 nucleotides: TGTGCCAGCAGTTTGACAGGGAGCCTTCACACTGAAGCTTTCTTT. The J gene is TRBJ1-1, the V gene TRBV28, with 7 positions matching TRBD1. V trimming: 3 bases; J trimming: 3 bases; junction bases outside the gene matches: 7. The CDR3 consists of 15 residues. The germline V gene has CDR1 MDHEN and CDR2 SYDVKM.

This clonotype was seen many times. The gene calls are TRBV6-1 and TRBJ2-5, with D unclear. V dropped 4 bases and J dropped 1 base, with 10 bases sitting between them. The CDR3 contains 14 residues. Germline CDR1 and CDR2: MNHNS and SASEGT. The CDR3 protein is CASSVSRPQETQYF. DNA of the CDR3: TGTGCCAGCAGTGTGAGCCGTCCCCAAGAGACCCAGTACTTC.

This clonotype was seen at least ten times. The DNA for the CDR3 is TGTGCCAGCAGTGAATCCACTGGAAACACCATATATTTT. It codes for CASSESTGNTIYF. The chain employs TRBV2 and TRBJ1-3, with unresolved D. Trimming took off 2 bases at V and 2 bases at J, with 4 bases between the two ends. The CDR3 totals 13 residues. Germline V gives CDR1 SNHLY, CDR2 FYNNEI.

This clonotype has more than one count but fewer than ten. The CDR3 loop reads CASSLQGRDTGELFF. The CDR3 DNA reads TGTGCCAGCAGTCTGCAGGGTCGTGACACCGGGGAGCTGTTTTTT. This rearrangement joins TRBV7-3 to TRBJ2-2, with D maybe TRBD1 (5 bases). CDR3 size: 15 residues. The germline V gene has CDR1 SGHTA and CDR2 FQGTGA. Trimming shortened V by 6 bases and J by 3 bases, and 14 bases separated the two germline ends.

This clonotype was detected ten times or more. This sequence joins TRBV11-2 and TRBJ2-2, with no clear D. V was cut by 6 bases and J by 2 bases, with 13 bases left in between. The CDR3 extends over 15 amino acids. Germline values: CDR1 SGHAT, CDR2 FQNNGV. CDR3 coding DNA: TGTGCCAGCAGACCGCTCACTGGAAACACCGGGGAGCTGTTTTTT. It codes for CASRPLTGNTGELFF.

This clonotype was detected once. The V call is TRBV7-9, the J call TRBJ2-5; TRBD1 agrees at 7 bases. CDR3 length: 14 residues. V was pared by 4 bases and J by 2 bases, with 4 bases of the junction left unmatched. CDR1 is SEHNR and CDR2 is FQNEAQ in the germline V gene (reference sequence). The CDR3 loop is CASSSRGPQETQYF. As DNA, the CDR3 is TGTGCCAGCAGCTCAAGGGGGCCTCAAGAGACCCAGTACTTC.

This clonotype appeared many times. The rearrangement joins TRBV3-1 to TRBJ1-3, with a possible D match to TRBD1 (6 bases). Deletions cut 4 bases from V and 0 bases from J, with 13 bases between. Germline-derived CDR1 and CDR2 are LGHDT and YNNKEL (reference sequence). This CDR3 is built from 16 residues. The CDR3 protein is CASSRGGDDSGNTIYF. CDR3 coding DNA: TGTGCCAGCAGCCGAGGGGGGGACGACTCTGGAAACACCATATATTTT.

The chain employs TRBV28 and TRBJ1-5; a possible D gene is TRBD1 (5 bases). This CDR3 region has 14 residues. V gave up 7 bases and J gave up 5 bases, with 15 bases separating them. Germline loops: CDR1 MDHEN, CDR2 SYDVKM. CDR3 in DNA: TGTGCCAGCACCTTGGGGGGGGGGGATCAGCCCCAGCATTTT. Translation: CASTLGGGDQPQHF.

This clonotype was recorded many times. This chain links TRBV2 with TRBJ1-6; D is uncertain. Trimming pared 6 bases from V and 10 bases from J, leaving 19 bases between. The CDR3 contains 15 residues. Looked up from germline, CDR1 is SNHLY and CDR2 is FYNNEI. The CDR3 coding sequence is TGTGCCAGCAGCCCCAGGCAGAGTAGGGAATCACCCCTCCACTTT. This codes for CASSPRQSRESPLHF.

This clonotype showed up many times. One junction end disagrees with the germline gene, perhaps due to a read error. The chain employs TRBV5-1 and TRBJ2-7; 9 bases map to TRBD1. CDR1 is SGHRS and CDR2 is YFSETQ in the germline V gene. The length of the CDR3 is 12 residues. Here the CDR3 DNA reads TGTGCCAGCAGCTTTGGACAGGGGGAGCAGTACTTC. Protein: CASSFGQGEQYF. Looking up the rest from reference TRBV5-1 and TRBJ2-7 gives the full variable domain: KAGVTQTPRYLIKTRGQQVTLSCSPISGHRSVSWYQQTPGQGLQFLFEYFSETQRNKGNFPGRFSGRQFSNSRSEMNVSTLELGDSALYLCASSFGQGEQYFGPGTRLTVT.

This clonotype appeared a few times. The genes are TRBV12-5 and TRBJ2-3; 9 bases are a match to TRBD1. Germline trimming cut 6 bases from V and 4 bases from J; bases unmatched to any gene: 8. Germline lookup yields CDR1 LGHNT and CDR2 FRNRAP. The CDR3 length is 15 residues. CDR3 bases: TGTGCTAGTGGACCGGGACAGGGATACGCAGATACGCAGTATTTT. It is translated as CASGPGQGYADTQYF.

This clonotype appeared many times. The rearrangement links TRBV6-1 to TRBJ1-5; 7 bases are a match to TRBD1. Trimming took 6 bases from V and 3 from J; bases not matched to a gene: 5. The CDR3 loop spans 14 amino acids. The germline CDR1 and CDR2 sequences are MNHNS and SASEGT. The CDR3 nucleotides read TGTGCCAGCAGAGGACAGGTTAACAATCAGCCCCAGCATTTT. Residues: CASRGQVNNQPQHF.

This clonotype was detected only a few times. A read error may produce the germline difference seen at one junction end. This sequence joins TRBV4-1 and TRBJ1-1, with D perhaps TRBD1 (5 bases). Germline V lookup: CDR1 MGHRA, CDR2 YSYEKL. This CDR3 spans 13 amino acids. The CDR3 here is CASSGREGPEASF. DNA for the CDR3: TGCGCCAGCAGCGGACGCGAGGGGCCCGAAGCTTCCTTT.

The chain has TRBV2 and TRBJ2-5; D is perhaps TRBD2 (6 bases). V was pared by 8 bases and J by 2 bases, with 12 bases between. CDR3 length equals 13 residues. From germline, CDR1 is SNHLY and CDR2 FYNNEI. The CDR3 is CASGGLHQETQYF. The CDR3 DNA reads TGTGCCAGCGGTGGACTACATCAAGAGACCCAGTACTTC.

There are many counts of this clonotype. The chain combines TRBV20-1 with TRBJ2-7; 9 bases are a match to TRBD2. The CDR3 contains 14 residues. Looked up from germline, CDR1 is DFQATT and CDR2 is SNEGSKA (reference sequence). The CDR3 loop is CSGLAGPSSYEQYF. Written as DNA, the CDR3 is TGCAGCGGGCTAGCGGGGCCGAGCTCCTACGAGCAGTACTTC.

V is TRBV18 and J is TRBJ2-6; no firm D call. This CDR3 spans 13 amino acids. V dropped 8 bases and J dropped 2 bases, with 7 bases sitting between them. Looked up from germline, CDR1 is KGHSH and CDR2 is LQKENI. The CDR3 spells CASRFAGANVLTF. CDR3 nucleotides: TGTGCCAGCCGCTTCGCTGGGGCCAACGTCCTGACTTTC. Based on the CDR3 plus reference TRBV18 and TRBJ2-6, the full variable domain is NAGVMQNPRHLVRRRGQEARLRCSPMKGHSHVYWYRQLPEEGLKFMVYLQKENIIDESGMPKERFSAEFPKEGPSILRIQQVVRGDSAAYFCASRFAGANVLTFGAGSRLTVL.

This clonotype was picked up many times. The chain carries TRBV6-5 and TRBJ2-3; D unresolved. Germline V gives CDR1 MNHEY, CDR2 SVGAGI. This CDR3 region has 13 residues. Trimming left V 4 bases short and J 4 bases short, with 9 bases between. The CDR3 reads CASSSVYSDTQYF. The CDR3 DNA sequence: TGTGCCAGCAGTTCCGTCTATTCAGATACGCAGTATTTT.

The V and J genes are TRBV30 and TRBJ2-7, with a weak D call TRBD2 (6 bases). Trimming removed 4 bases from V and 7 bases from J, with 20 bases in between. CDR3 length: 14 residues. The germline gives CDR1 GTSNPN, CDR2 SVGIG (reference sequence). As DNA, the CDR3 is TGTGCCTGGACTCGGGGGACTCACTTGGGGGAGCAGTACTTC. It is translated as CAWTRGTHLGEQYF.

This clonotype was recorded a few times. The rearrangement uses TRBV4-2 and TRBJ2-1, with D perhaps matching TRBD1 or TRBD2 (5 bases each). The CDR3 is made up of 18 amino acids. V lost 0 bases to trimming and J lost 14 bases, with 29 bases between them. Germline CDR1 LGHNA, CDR2 YNFKEQ. The CDR3: CASSQDFQRLGEAAVKFF. CDR3 DNA: TGTGCCAGCAGCCAAGATTTTCAGCGGCTGGGGGAAGCGGCGGTGAAGTTCTTC.

Points on this clonotype: A far larger clone differs by one base, so this is likely a read error. The chain couples TRBV6-2 or TRBV6-3 to TRBJ2-7; D remains ambiguous. This CDR3 is 10 amino acids long. Germline assignment: CDR1 MNHEY and CDR2 SVGEGT. Trimming removed 5 bases at V and 3 bases at J, with 2 bases between. CDR3 coding DNA: TGTGCCAGCAGTGGCTACGAGCAGTACTTC. The encoded protein is CASSGYEQYF.